A single sample is the source of the 20 T cell receptor beta chains below, sequenced in a study of shared T cell receptors in the human thymus. The table came from immunoSEQ multiplex PCR; TCRdb's copy has only in-frame clones and leaves some out. The sample has some 400,000 clones, 95% seen once. The sample was thymocytes. The receptors stem from a human donor.

This rearrangement joins TRBV6-7 to TRBJ1-5; D is unresolved. TRBV6-7 is an ORF, and what it does is uncertain. The CDR3 covers 11 residues. The V end lost 8 bases, the J end lost 2 bases, and 4 bases lay between the germline ends. CDR3 nucleotide sequence: TGTGCCAGCGGGGGCAATCAGCCCCAGCATTTT. This sequence encodes CASGGNQPQHF.

The count of this clone is one. V gene TRBV28 combines with J gene TRBJ2-1; TRBD2 matches 7 bases. The V gene end was trimmed by 6 bases and the J gene end by 4 bases; junction bases not matched to a gene: 9. CDR3 length: 15 residues. CDR1 and CDR2 (germline): MDHEN, SYDVKM. The CDR3 DNA sequence: TGTGCCAGCAGGGGAGGGAAGACACAGTACAATGAGCAGTTCTTC. This translates into CASRGGKTQYNEQFF.

In its sample, this clone was seen once. The chain combines TRBV6-1 with TRBJ1-5, with TRBD1 matching 7 bases. CDR3 length: 19 amino acids. Germline V gives CDR1 MNHNS, CDR2 SASEGT. The J segment lost 4 bases and the V segment lost 4 bases, leaving 19 bases of the junction unmatched. CDR3 nucleotides: TGTGCCAGCAGTGCTCCAATGGGACAGCCCCTACCCAATAATCAGCCCCAGCATTTT. This translates into CASSAPMGQPLPNNQPQHF.

This clone has just one count. The chain employs TRBV6-5 and TRBJ2-1; D unresolved. Germline V gene sequence: CDR1 MNHEY, CDR2 SVGAGI. The CDR3 loop spans 13 amino acids. The V end was cut by 1 base, the J end by 6 bases, with 7 bases between. Here the CDR3 reads CASSYFTGNEQFF. In nucleotides, the CDR3 is TGTGCCAGCAGTTACTTCACTGGCAATGAGCAGTTCTTC.

The genes are TRBV6-5 and TRBJ2-1; 8 positions agree with TRBD2. Germline lookup yields CDR1 MNHEY and CDR2 SVGAGI. The CDR3 consists of 15 residues. Trimming removed 5 bases from V and 7 bases from J; junction bases left unmatched: 10. The CDR3 DNA reads as TGTGCCAGCAGTAAGGGACTAGACCACTTTAATGAGCAGTTCTTC. Its protein product is CASSKGLDHFNEQFF.

The chain couples TRBV27 to TRBJ2-7, with TRBD1 matching over 11 bases. The CDR3 extends over 14 amino acids. V lost 3 bases and J lost 3; bases outside the gene matches: 1. CDR1 is MNHEY, CDR2 SMNVEV, per germline (reference sequence). This CDR3 is CASSFGTGGYEQYF. The DNA of the CDR3 is TGTGCCAGCAGTTTCGGGACAGGGGGCTACGAGCAGTACTTC.

The V and J genes are TRBV13 and TRBJ2-7; D gene unclear. The germline gives CDR1 PRHDT, CDR2 FYEKMQ (reference sequence). CDR3 length: 16 residues. The V end was cut by 3 bases, the J end by 6 bases, with 21 bases between. The CDR3 DNA is TGTGCCAGCAGCTTCGAGAGGACGCACCCAAACGTCGAGCAGTACTTC. The encoded protein is CASSFERTHPNVEQYF.

The chain links TRBV7-2 to TRBJ2-3; TRBD1 or TRBD2 may be the D gene (5 bases each). Germline-derived CDR1 and CDR2 are SGHTA and FQGNSA. The CDR3 sequence is 17 residues long. Trimming stripped 5 bases from V and 6 bases from J, with 24 bases between. CDR3 in amino acids: CASSRGVGGRPDDTQYF. Here the CDR3 DNA reads TGTGCCAGCAGCCGGGGCGTTGGCGGCAGACCGGACGATACGCAGTATTTT.

The chain is built from TRBV5-1 and TRBJ1-2; 10 bases match TRBD1. Losses at the gene ends were 4 bases for V and 7 bases for J; bases not matched to a gene: 10. From germline, CDR1 is SGHRS and CDR2 YFSETQ. CDR3 length equals 15 residues. The CDR3 DNA sequence: TGCGCCAGCAGCACACGACAGGGGGCCCCCTCTGGCTACACCTTC. Translated, it gives CASSTRQGAPSGYTF.

The chain uses TRBV27 and TRBJ1-1; the D gene is possibly TRBD1 (5 bases). The CDR3 covers 14 residues. V dropped 1 base and J dropped 6 bases, with 12 bases sitting between them. The germline V gene has CDR1 MNHEY and CDR2 SMNVEV (reference sequence). This CDR3 is CASSLCRVSPEAFF. The CDR3, as DNA: TGTGCCAGCAGTTTATGCAGGGTAAGCCCTGAAGCTTTCTTT.

V and J are TRBV6-1 and TRBJ2-3; D gene unclear. The CDR3 spans 15 residues. The germline gives CDR1 MNHNS, CDR2 SASEGT. Trimming removed 10 bases at V and 2 bases at J, with 19 bases between. The CDR3: CATPRIDGYTDTQYF. CDR3 nucleotides: TGTGCCACCCCAAGGATCGATGGGTACACAGATACGCAGTATTTT.

V and J are TRBV7-8 and TRBJ1-2; D is undetermined. This CDR3 comprises 14 residues. Germline V gene lookup returns CDR1 SGHVS and CDR2 FQNEAQ. Between the trimmed V and J ends, which lost 5 bases and 5 bases, there was a span of 15 bases. CDR3 in amino acids: CASSHHTFPYGYTF. DNA for the CDR3: TGTGCCAGCAGCCACCATACCTTTCCTTATGGCTACACCTTC.

The J gene is TRBJ2-5, the V gene TRBV5-4; D gene ambiguous. Germline CDR1 reads SGHNT; CDR2 reads YYREEE (reference sequence). V lost 0 bases, J lost 6 bases, and 6 bases lay in between. The CDR3 spans 12 residues. CDR3 sequence (DNA): TGTGCCAGCAGCTTGGACGAAAAGACCCAGTACTTC. This encodes CASSLDEKTQYF.

This clone came up once. The chain links TRBV19 to TRBJ2-3; 9 nucleotides align to TRBD2. Germline-derived CDR1 and CDR2 are LNHDA and SQIVND (reference sequence). Trimming took 5 bases from V and 2 from J; bases not matched to a gene: 5. This CDR3 is 15 amino acids long. The CDR3 protein is CASSYLAGTTDTQYF. The CDR3, as DNA: TGTGCCAGTAGTTACCTAGCGGGGACCACAGATACGCAGTATTTT.

CDR3 coding DNA: TGTGCCAGCAGCTTAGTTAAACAGGGGGTCTACGAGCAGTACTTC. It is translated as CASSLVKQGVYEQYF. The chain recombines TRBV7-9 with TRBJ2-7; TRBD1 matches at 8 bases. The germline V gene has CDR1 SEHNR and CDR2 FQNEAQ (reference sequence). The CDR3 is made up of 15 amino acids. V lost 1 base to trimming and J lost 3 bases; unmatched junction nucleotides: 5.

This clone came up once. The CDR3: CASSERGDYGYTF. The CDR3 DNA is TGTGCCAGCAGTGAGAGGGGAGACTATGGCTACACCTTC. The V call is TRBV6-1, the J call TRBJ1-2, with D maybe TRBD1 (5 bases). V gave up 3 bases and J gave up 3 bases, with 8 bases separating them. The V gene's germline CDR1 is MNHNS and CDR2 SASEGT. CDR3 length: 13 amino acids.

This clone came up a few times. This chain links TRBV10-1 with TRBJ2-7; TRBD1 agrees at 10 bases. The V segment lost 5 bases and the J segment 3 bases; nucleotides outside the gene matches: 7. From germline, CDR1 is WNHNN and CDR2 SYGVQD (reference sequence). The CDR3 has 15 amino acids. In DNA form, the CDR3 reads TGCGCCAGCAGTTTCGGGACAGGGGAATTCTACGAGCAGTACTTC. It encodes CASSFGTGEFYEQYF.

CDR3 amino acids: CASSLSRDTYNEQFF. CDR3 sequence (DNA): TGTGCCAGCAGTTTATCTAGAGACACTTACAATGAGCAGTTCTTC. The V and J genes are TRBV27 and TRBJ2-1; D ambiguous. CDR1 is MNHEY and CDR2 is SMNVEV in the germline V gene (reference sequence). Trimming took 0 bases from V and 4 from J, leaving 10 bases between them. CDR3 length equals 15 residues.

The chain uses TRBV10-2 and TRBJ1-1, with 7 nucleotides matching TRBD1. V was pared by 2 bases and J by 4 bases, with 4 bases of the junction left unmatched. The CDR3 covers 14 residues. Germline assignment: CDR1 WSHSY and CDR2 SAAADI. For the CDR3, the DNA is TGCGCCAGCAGTGAGAAAGACAGGGCCACTGAAGCTTTCTTT. Protein sequence: CASSEKDRATEAFF.

The V and J genes are TRBV5-1 and TRBJ2-7; a weak D match, TRBD1 (6 bases). V was trimmed by 0 bases and J by 2 bases, leaving 15 bases between them. CDR3 length: 16 amino acids. Looked up from germline, CDR1 is SGHRS and CDR2 is YFSETQ. CDR3 bases: TGCGCCAGCAGCTTGGTTCCCCAGGGGTGCCCCTACGAGCAGTACTTC. Residues: CASSLVPQGCPYEQYF.